This T cell receptor beta chain was sequenced during a study of cytomegalovirus exposure and HLA in healthy donors. Overall study context: Later analysis reported that the 95 to 150 validation repertoires shared the platform of the approximately 620 first-cohort repertoires.

Study results and limitations: In vitro, three CMV-associated chains proved specific for CMV antigens. Rarity marked most TCR sequences, yet some public TCRs occurred in many donors.

As regards this clone: Its target is unknown.

Clones were sequenced by immunoSEQ multiplex PCR, and TCRdb holds only the in-frame ones, with some missing. Of over 150,000 clones in the sample, about 88% were seen once. The junction had 5 bases not matched to a gene; V was cut back by 1 base and J by 3 bases. CDR1 and CDR2 (germline): SGHVS, FQNEAQ. The CDR3 contains 16 residues. The sample comprised PBMCs. This sequence joins TRBV7-8 and TRBJ2-3; the match to TRBD1 covers 9 bases. This receptor was taken from a woman between 18 and 29 years old in good health and CMV-seronegative. In DNA form, the CDR3 reads TGTGCCAGCAGCTTAGAAGGGACAGGGCTTACAGATACGCAGTATTTT. Its protein product is CASSLEGTGLTDTQYF.